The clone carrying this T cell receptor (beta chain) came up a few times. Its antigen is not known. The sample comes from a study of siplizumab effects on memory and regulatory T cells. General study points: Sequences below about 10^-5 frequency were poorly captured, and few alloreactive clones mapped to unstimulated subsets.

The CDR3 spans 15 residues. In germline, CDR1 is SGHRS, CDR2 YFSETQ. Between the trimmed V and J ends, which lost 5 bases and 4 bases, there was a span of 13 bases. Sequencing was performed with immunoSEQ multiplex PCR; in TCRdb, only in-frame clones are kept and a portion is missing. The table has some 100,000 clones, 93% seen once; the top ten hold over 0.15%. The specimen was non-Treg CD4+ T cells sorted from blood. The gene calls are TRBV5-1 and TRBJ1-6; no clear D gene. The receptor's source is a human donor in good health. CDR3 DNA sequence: TGCGCCAGCAGTGTCAACCGGGATTATAATTCACCCCTCCACTTT. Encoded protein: CASSVNRDYNSPLHF.